The entry that follows covers one TCR beta chain sequence. What it binds is not known. Germline CDR1 GTSNPN, CDR2 SVGIG (reference sequence). V gave up 2 bases and J gave up 3 bases, with 11 bases separating them. The CDR3 totals 14 residues. Here immunoSEQ multiplex PCR was the method, and the copy in TCRdb shows in-frame clones only, minus some. This sample has approximately 150,000 clones, with 70% to 90% found just once. This sample is part of a study of cytomegalovirus exposure and HLA in healthy donors. Study conclusions and caveats: TCR clusters originating in the first cohort tended to co-occur in the 110 or so validation repertoires, according to a later analysis.

The V call is TRBV30, the J call TRBJ2-1, with D tentatively TRBD2 (6 bases). Sequencing input: PBMCs. This clonotype was obtained from a woman aged 18-29 years in good health and CMV-seropositive. CDR3 sequence reads: CAWSMRRDYNEQFF. As DNA, the CDR3 is TGTGCCTGGAGTATGAGGAGGGACTACAATGAGCAGTTCTTC.